The rows below give T cell receptor beta chains drawn from one sample of a study of vaccination and CD4 T cells after COVID-19. These receptors' targets are unknown. TCRdb re-derived calls from the PCR reads in MiXCR, one entry per CDR3 protein. This table holds 16,000 or so distinct CDR3 sequences, roughly 54% found once. Here the sequenced sample was CD4+ T cells from blood, cultured in vitro, taken about 7 months after SARS-CoV-2 vaccination. Receptors were obtained from a human donor who had recovered from COVID-19. Both conserved end residues are part of each CDR3. The D gene is left open where the match is weak. Only some rows state a clone size, as once, few, many or a class for expanded clones.

few	TRBD1	TRBJ1-2	TRBV6-1	TGTGCCAGCAGGGCAGGGGGCGCGAACTATGGCTACACCTTC	CASRAGGANYGYTF
few	NA	TRBJ1-5	TRBV19	TGTGCCAGTAGAGCGCAGCGCAATCAGCCCCAGCATTTT	CASRAQRNQPQHF
medium-sized	NA	TRBJ1-1	TRBV12-3/TRBV12-4	TGTGCCAGCAGTCTCCGGTGGGGGATGAACACTGAAGCTTTCTTT	CASSLRWGMNTEAFF
NA	TRBD2	TRBJ2-1	TRBV7-8	TGTGCCAGCAGCTTAGCGCGCCTAGCGGTTGACAATGAGCAGTTCTTC	CASSLARLAVDNEQFF
NA	TRBD2	TRBJ2-3	TRBV7-9	TGTGCCACCCTAGGTACTAGCGGGAGTCAGACAGATACGCAGTATTTT	CATLGTSGSQTDTQYF
once	NA	TRBJ1-1	TRBV5-1	TGCGCCAGCAGCTTATTCGGGGGCACTGAAGCTTTCTTT	CASSLFGGTEAFF
NA	TRBD1	TRBJ2-7	TRBV5-4	TGTGCCAGCAGACAGTACAGCGGACAGGACGAGCAGTACTTC	CASRQYSGQDEQYF
NA	NA	TRBJ1-2	TRBV6-2/TRBV6-3	TGTGCCAGCAGTTACTCGAACGGGGGCGGCTATGGCTACACCTTC	CASSYSNGGGYGYTF
NA	NA	TRBJ1-2	TRBV5-4	TGTGCCAGCAGCGTACCAGGGGTGGGCAACTATGGCTACACCTTC	CASSVPGVGNYGYTF
NA	NA	TRBJ2-3	TRBV7-2	TGTGCCAGCAGCACCTACACAGATACGCAGTATTTT	CASSTYTDTQYF
few	TRBD1	TRBJ2-7	TRBV24-1	TGTGCCACCAGTGATCATAAAGCCCCCCCGCAGGGGGACACCTACGAGCAGTACTTC	CATSDHKAPPQGDTYEQYF
NA	TRBD2	TRBJ2-7	TRBV12-3/TRBV12-4	TGTGCCAGCAGTGGGGCGGGAGCCTCCTACGAGCAGTACTTC	CASSGAGASYEQYF
NA	NA	TRBJ1-5	TRBV7-2	TGTGCCAGCGGCAAGGGCAGTAGCAATCAGCCCCAGCATTTT	CASGKGSSNQPQHF
NA	NA	TRBJ2-3	TRBV2	TGTGCCAGCAGCAGGGAGCGGCGGAGCACAGATACGCAGTATTTT	CASSRERRSTDTQYF
NA	NA	TRBJ2-2	TRBV6-1	TGTGCCAGCAGTGAAGTGTATTACACCGGGGAGCTGTTTTTT	CASSEVYYTGELFF
NA	NA	TRBJ1-5	TRBV2	TGTGCCAGCAGTGATCCCGATCAGCCCCAGCATTTT	CASSDPDQPQHF
NA	TRBD1	TRBJ1-2	TRBV20-1	TGCAGTGCTCCAAGCAGGGGGCGCGGGGGAGGCTACACCTTC	CSAPSRGRGGGYTF
NA	NA	TRBJ1-1	TRBV20-1	TGCAGTGCTACCTCACGGGCAGGGTCCATCACTGAAGCTTTCTTT	CSATSRAGSITEAFF
NA	NA	TRBJ1-1	TRBV6-4	TGTGCCAGCAGTGACTCGTCGTATGGGACTGAAGCTTTCTTT	CASSDSSYGTEAFF
medium-sized	NA	TRBJ2-1	TRBV7-7	TGTGCTAGCAGCCCGGACAGATACAATGAGCAGTTCTTC	CASSPDRYNEQFF
few	NA	TRBJ2-3	TRBV20-1	TGCAGTGCTACGAATGTCCGCAAACTAACAGATACGCAGTATTTT	CSATNVRKLTDTQYF
NA	NA	TRBJ1-1	TRBV20-1	TGCAGTGCTAGAGATCCCCCGAGGACTGAAGCTTTCTTT	CSARDPPRTEAFF
NA	NA	TRBJ2-7	TRBV7-6	TGTGCCAGCAGCTTAGGAGCACAGACCTACGAGCAGTACTTC	CASSLGAQTYEQYF
few	NA	TRBJ1-1	TRBV28	TGTGCCAGCAGTTTAGGAGGGGCGGTCCGCGCTTACACTGAAGCTTTCTTT	CASSLGGAVRAYTEAFF
NA	TRBD1	TRBJ1-2	TRBV27	TGTGCCAGCAGTGTCCGGGACAGCGCTATATATGGCTACACCTTC	CASSVRDSAIYGYTF
NA	NA	TRBJ1-6	TRBV11-2	TGTGCCAGCAGCCCCTACCCGGACGGCGATTCACCCCTCCACTTT	CASSPYPDGDSPLHF
NA	NA	TRBJ1-3	TRBV15	TGTGCCACCAGCAGAGTGGGGGCGCGAGGAAACACCATATATTTT	CATSRVGARGNTIYF
NA	TRBD1	TRBJ2-5	TRBV20-1	TGCAGTGCTGAACAGGGGTACCAAGAGACCCAGTACTTC	CSAEQGYQETQYF
NA	NA	TRBJ1-1	TRBV20-1	TGCAGTGCCCCCTCCCCAGGGAGGAGCACTGAAGCTTTCTTT	CSAPSPGRSTEAFF
NA	TRBD2	TRBJ2-1	TRBV20-1	TGCAGTGTGGGGACTAGCGGGAGCTCCTACAATGAGCAGTTCTTC	CSVGTSGSSYNEQFF
few	NA	TRBJ1-1	TRBV7-3	TGTGCCAGCAGCTTATCAGGTCCCGGGTTGGCTTTCTTT	CASSLSGPGLAFF
NA	NA	TRBJ1-6	TRBV20-1	TGCAGTGCTAGAGGGAATTATAATTCACCCCTCCACTTT	CSARGNYNSPLHF
NA	TRBD1	TRBJ2-5	TRBV10-3	TGTGCCATCAGTGGAACAGGGGACGTACGAGAGACCCAGTACTTC	CAISGTGDVRETQYF
NA	TRBD1	TRBJ1-2	TRBV7-2	TGTGCCAGCAGCTTAGTCCGGACAGGTGGCCCCAAGGGCTACACCTTC	CASSLVRTGGPKGYTF
NA	NA	TRBJ1-5	TRBV6-5	TGTGCCAGCAGTTACTTCCAGGGATATAGCAATCAGCCCCAGCATTTT	CASSYFQGYSNQPQHF
NA	NA	TRBJ2-6	TRBV7-7	TGTGCTAGCAGCCCTGTTATTGGGGCCAACGTCCTGACTTTC	CASSPVIGANVLTF
NA	TRBD1	TRBJ1-2	TRBV4-3	TGCGCCAGCAGCCAAGACTGGACAGGGGGCATCTATGGCTACACCTTC	CASSQDWTGGIYGYTF
NA	NA	TRBJ1-1	TRBV6-1	TGTGCCAGCAGTCCCGTTCAAAAATTGAACACTGAAGCTTTCTTT	CASSPVQKLNTEAFF
NA	NA	TRBJ1-5	TRBV15	TGTGCCACCAGCAGAGATCTGATTATTAGCAATCAGCCCCAGCATTTT	CATSRDLIISNQPQHF
NA	NA	TRBJ2-5	TRBV25-1	TGTGCCAGCAGTGTTCGGGAGACCCAGTACTTC	CASSVRETQYF
once	NA	TRBJ1-6	TRBV27	TGTGCCAGCAGTCGTCCTCCGGGATCTTATAATTCACCCCTCCACTTT	CASSRPPGSYNSPLHF
few	NA	TRBJ1-5	TRBV27	TGTGCCAGCAGTTTGCTGGACTGTCAGAAGCGCCGGACTTATAGCAATCAGCCCCAGCATTTT	CASSLLDCQKRRTYSNQPQHF
NA	NA	TRBJ2-5	TRBV6-2/TRBV6-3	TGTGCCAGCAGTTACTTCGGACAGGCGGGGGAGACCCAGTACTTC	CASSYFGQAGETQYF
NA	TRBD1	TRBJ1-3	TRBV20-1	TGCGGTGCCCCAGGGGGGGCCAGCTCTGGAAACACCATATATTTT	CGAPGGASSGNTIYF
NA	NA	TRBJ1-2	TRBV28	TGTGCCAGCATTTTAGGGGCGGTCTACACCTTC	CASILGAVYTF
NA	NA	TRBJ1-5	TRBV6-1	TGTGCCAGCAGTGATGGCAGGACCACCCAGCCCCAGCATTTT	CASSDGRTTQPQHF
NA	TRBD2	TRBJ2-3	TRBV7-6	TGTGCCAGCAGCTTATCAAGACTAGCGGGATTCACAGATACGCAGTATTTT	CASSLSRLAGFTDTQYF